This T cell receptor beta chain is from a study of blood T cell repertoires in COVID-19. Study-level information: PBMCs, B-cell-depleted T cells, or T cells provided the cDNA or gDNA that made up the material.

The CDR3 runs 15 residues. Germline V gives CDR1 MRHNA, CDR2 SNTAGT. Trimming took off 6 bases at V and 4 bases at J, with 16 bases between the two ends. This table comes from immunoSEQ multiplex PCR, and its TCRdb copy is limited to in-frame clones, with some not included. The sample carries around 100,000 clones, roughly 84% recorded once. This receptor was taken from a human donor in a cohort sampled during active COVID-19. The sequenced material came from peripheral blood. V is TRBV6-4 and J is TRBJ2-1; D is possibly TRBD2 (7 bases). The CDR3 sequence is CASSPQGGGYNEQFF. DNA of the CDR3: TGTGCCAGCAGCCCCCAAGGGGGGGGATACAATGAGCAGTTCTTC.